Sequencing of this T cell receptor (beta chain) was carried out in a study of memory CD4+ T cells and cytomegalovirus serostatus. Overall study context: Healthy Belgian adult donors included fewer than 10 CMV-positive and about two dozen CMV-negative people.

This table comes from immunoSEQ multiplex PCR, and its TCRdb copy is limited to in-frame clones, with some not included. This table holds over 60,000 clones, about 81% found once. This clone came up once. Its antigen is still unknown. Study-wide points: The CMV-associated TCR signature appears largely within the CD4+ memory repertoire.

The CDR3 sequence is 14 residues long. The germline V gene has CDR1 SNHLY and CDR2 FYNNEI. V lost 5 bases and J lost 1; bases outside the gene matches: 1. The sort gate was single viable CD3+CD4+CD8-CD45RO+ cells for memory CD4+ T cells. Positive selection with CD4 microbeads enriched total CD4+ T cells. The TCR comes from an adult in good health and CMV-seronegative. Sequencing was done on a sample of memory CD4+ T cells from blood. The rearrangement joins TRBV2 to TRBJ2-3; 9 bases map to TRBD2. The CDR3 nucleotides are TGTGCCAGCAGTAGGACTAGCGGCACAGATACGCAGTATTTT. This encodes CASSRTSGTDTQYF.